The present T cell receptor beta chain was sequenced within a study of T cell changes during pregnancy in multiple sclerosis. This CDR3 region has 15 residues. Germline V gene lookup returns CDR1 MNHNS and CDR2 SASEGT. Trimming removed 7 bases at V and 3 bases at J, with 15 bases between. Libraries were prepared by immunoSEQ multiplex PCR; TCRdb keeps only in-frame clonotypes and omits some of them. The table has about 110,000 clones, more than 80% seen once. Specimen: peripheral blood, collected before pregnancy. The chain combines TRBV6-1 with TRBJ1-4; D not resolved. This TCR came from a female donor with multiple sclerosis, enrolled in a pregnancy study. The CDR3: CASTPLTRSNEKLFF. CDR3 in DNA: TGTGCCAGCACCCCCCTGACACGATCTAATGAAAAACTGTTTTTT.